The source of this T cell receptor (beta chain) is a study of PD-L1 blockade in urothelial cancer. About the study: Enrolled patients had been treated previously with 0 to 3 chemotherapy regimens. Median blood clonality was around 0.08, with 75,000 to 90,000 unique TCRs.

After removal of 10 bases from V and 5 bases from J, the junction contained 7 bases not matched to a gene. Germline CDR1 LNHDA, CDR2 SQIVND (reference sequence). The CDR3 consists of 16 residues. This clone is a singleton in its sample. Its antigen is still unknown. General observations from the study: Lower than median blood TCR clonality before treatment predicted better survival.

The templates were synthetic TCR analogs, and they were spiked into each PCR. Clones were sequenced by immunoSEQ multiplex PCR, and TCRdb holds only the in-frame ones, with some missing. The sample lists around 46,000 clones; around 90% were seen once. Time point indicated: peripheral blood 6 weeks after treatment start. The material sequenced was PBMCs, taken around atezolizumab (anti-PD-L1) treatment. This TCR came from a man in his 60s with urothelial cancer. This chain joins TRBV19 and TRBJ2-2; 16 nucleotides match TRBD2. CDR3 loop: CATSGTSGRATGELFF. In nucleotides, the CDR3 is TGTGCCACCTCCGGGACTAGCGGGAGGGCGACCGGGGAGCTGTTTTTT.